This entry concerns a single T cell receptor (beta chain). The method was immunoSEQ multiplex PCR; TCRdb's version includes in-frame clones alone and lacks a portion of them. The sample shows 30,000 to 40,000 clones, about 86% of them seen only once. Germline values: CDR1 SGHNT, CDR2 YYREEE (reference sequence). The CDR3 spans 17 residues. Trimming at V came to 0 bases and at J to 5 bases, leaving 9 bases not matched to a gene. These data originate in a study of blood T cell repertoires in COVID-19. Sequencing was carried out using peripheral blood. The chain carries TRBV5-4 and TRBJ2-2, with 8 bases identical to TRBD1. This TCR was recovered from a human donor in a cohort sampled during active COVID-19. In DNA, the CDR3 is TGTGCCAGCAGCTTGGTCTTGGGCAGGGGGCGTACCGGGGAGCTGTTTTTT. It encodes CASSLVLGRGRTGELFF.